This T cell receptor beta chain was identified in a study of CD8+CD57+ T cells in acquired aplastic anemia. Overall study: CD4+ and CD8+ cells, once sorted, gave DNA averaging roughly 3.2 ug. General study findings and limits: A significant difference in CD8+ Simpson's diversity between patients and controls was not found. Patients and controls had in common approximately 29 CD8+ CDR3 sequences.

The CDR3 loop spans 14 amino acids. Germline CDR1 and CDR2: WSHSY and SAAADI. CD8+CD57+ cell expansion, shown by flow cytometry, had occurred in the patients selected for sequencing. Patients uniformly had severe acquired aplastic anemia. As to this clonotype: The target antigen is unknown. Sequence at one end of the junction differs from germline and may be a read error.

It was genomic DNA that served as the template for profiling TCR beta VDJ and CDR3. MiXCR was run by TCRdb on the reads, yielding one entry per CDR3 protein. This table has hundreds of thousands of distinct CDR3 sequences, approximately 33% appearing once. The rearrangement links TRBV10-2 to TRBJ2-7; 13 bases are a match to TRBD2. The sequence was obtained from a human donor with aplastic anemia. Sequences were obtained from sorted CD4+, CD8+, or CD8+CD57+ T cells (not recorded which) from PBMCs. The CDR3 DNA reads TGTGCCAGCTCACAAGGGGGACTAGCGGGGCAGCAGTACTTC. Encoded protein: CASSQGGLAGQQYF.